The 11 T cell receptor beta chains reported below all come from one sample, sequenced in a study of T-cell reconstitution after alpha-beta-depleted transplantation in children. Molecular barcoding with unique molecular identifiers was used for the TCRbeta library. TCRdb re-analysed the PCR reads in MiXCR, keeping a single row per CDR3 protein. Of about 260,000 distinct CDR3 sequences listed, approximately 8.9% are singletons. Sequencing used PBMCs, mostly from graft donor cells, obtained 180 days after TCRalphabeta/CD19-depleted stem cell transplant. These receptors were collected from a male patient between 10 and 17 years old who had a stem cell transplant for acute lymphoblastic leukemia, so the T cells may come from the graft donor.

This clonotype has a count of ten or more. This sequence joins TRBV2 and TRBJ1-1; 7 nucleotides match TRBD1. V was pared by 5 bases and J by 4 bases, with 1 base of the junction left unmatched. Per germline, CDR1 SNHLY and CDR2 FYNNEI. There are 12 residues in the CDR3. In DNA form, the CDR3 reads TGTGCCAGCAGTTGGGACAGCACTGAAGCTTTCTTT. Amino acid sequence: CASSWDSTEAFF.

This clonotype came up many times. The rearrangement uses TRBV20-1 and TRBJ1-6; D unresolved. CDR3 length equals 13 residues. Germline values: CDR1 DFQATT, CDR2 SNEGSKA (reference sequence). Trimming left V 3 bases short and J 0 bases short, with 3 bases between. This CDR3 is CSASSSYNSPLHF. CDR3 DNA: TGCAGTGCTAGTAGCTCCTATAATTCACCCCTCCACTTT.

This clonotype occurred many times. V usage is TRBV2 and J usage is TRBJ1-5; no definite D call. Deletions cut 5 bases from V and 4 bases from J, with 9 bases between. This CDR3 has 13 amino acids. CDR1 is SNHLY, CDR2 FYNNEI, per germline. The CDR3 DNA is TGTGCCAGCAGTTACCCCCTGAATCAGCCCCAGCATTTT. Translation gives CASSYPLNQPQHF.

This clonotype showed up many times. This chain links TRBV19 with TRBJ2-7; D not certain. From germline, CDR1 is LNHDA and CDR2 SQIVND (reference sequence). V lost 1 base and J lost 2, with 18 bases in between. The CDR3 has 17 amino acids. CDR3 sequence: CASSIVPGLPPPYEQYF. The CDR3 bases are TGTGCCAGTAGTATAGTCCCAGGCTTACCTCCACCCTACGAGCAGTACTTC.

This clonotype has more than one count but fewer than ten. The genes are TRBV4-3 and TRBJ2-1; D is tentatively TRBD1 or TRBD2 (6 bases each). The CDR3 totals 13 residues. V lost 4 bases to trimming and J lost 12 bases, with 16 bases between them. Germline lookup yields CDR1 LGHNA and CDR2 YSLEER. The CDR3 bases are TGCGCCAGCAGCCGGGTTGGGGGGCCGACGCAGTTCTTC. Encoded protein: CASSRVGGPTQFF.

This clonotype was counted at least ten times. The V and J genes are TRBV20-1 and TRBJ2-7; perhaps TRBD1 as D (6 bases). Per germline, CDR1 DFQATT and CDR2 SNEGSKA (reference sequence). Trimming took off 0 bases at V and 4 bases at J, with 22 bases between the two ends. This CDR3 is 17 amino acids long. CDR3 amino acids: CSARDGATGGNIYEQYF. In DNA, the CDR3 is TGCAGTGCTAGAGATGGTGCGACAGGAGGTAACATATACGAGCAGTACTTC.

Concerning this clonotype itself: One base away lies a much larger clone, so this may be a sequencing read error. This chain's CDR3 is CSARMGSGAFF. CDR3 sequence (DNA): TGCAGTGCTAGGATGGGGAGTGGAGCTTTCTTT. The chain combines TRBV20-1 with TRBJ1-1, with D unclear. Between the trimmed V and J ends, which lost 3 bases and 10 bases, there was a span of 12 bases. This CDR3 contains 11 residues. Germline values: CDR1 DFQATT, CDR2 SNEGSKA (reference sequence).

This clonotype occurred many times. The chain links TRBV10-3 to TRBJ2-7; possible D gene TRBD1, 5 bases. The CDR3 totals 12 residues. V lost 6 bases and J 2 bases, leaving 8 bases between the germline ends. Germline V gives CDR1 ENHRY, CDR2 SYGVKD. The CDR3 is CAIRAGPYEQYF. CDR3 bases: TGTGCCATCAGAGCAGGGCCCTACGAGCAGTACTTC.

This clonotype was observed many times. The gene calls are TRBV5-1 and TRBJ2-5; D unresolved. This CDR3 has 12 amino acids. V dropped 4 bases and J dropped 6 bases, with 10 bases sitting between them. Germline CDR1 reads SGHRS; CDR2 reads YFSETQ. CDR3 sequence reads: CASSPLGQTQYF. The CDR3 DNA follows: TGCGCCAGCAGCCCCCTCGGTCAGACCCAGTACTTC.

Remarks on this clonotype: A much larger clone lies a single base off, so this may be a read error. For the CDR3, the DNA is TGTGCCAGAAGTTTGAGGACCGCCAAAAACACCATATATTTT. It translates to CARSLRTAKNTIYF. This chain connects TRBV28 to TRBJ1-3; D unclear. The CDR3 sequence is 14 residues long. Germline CDR1 reads MDHEN; CDR2 reads SYDVKM.

At least ten counts were recorded for this clonotype. The CDR3 coding sequence is TGTGCCAGCAGTCCCGTGCGGGTGTCGTCTGGAAACACCATATATTTT. The encoded protein is CASSPVRVSSGNTIYF. The rearrangement joins TRBV6-1 to TRBJ1-3; the D is unclear. V dropped 5 bases and J dropped 1 base, with 15 bases sitting between them. This CDR3 spans 16 amino acids. CDR1 MNHNS and CDR2 SASEGT come from the germline V gene.